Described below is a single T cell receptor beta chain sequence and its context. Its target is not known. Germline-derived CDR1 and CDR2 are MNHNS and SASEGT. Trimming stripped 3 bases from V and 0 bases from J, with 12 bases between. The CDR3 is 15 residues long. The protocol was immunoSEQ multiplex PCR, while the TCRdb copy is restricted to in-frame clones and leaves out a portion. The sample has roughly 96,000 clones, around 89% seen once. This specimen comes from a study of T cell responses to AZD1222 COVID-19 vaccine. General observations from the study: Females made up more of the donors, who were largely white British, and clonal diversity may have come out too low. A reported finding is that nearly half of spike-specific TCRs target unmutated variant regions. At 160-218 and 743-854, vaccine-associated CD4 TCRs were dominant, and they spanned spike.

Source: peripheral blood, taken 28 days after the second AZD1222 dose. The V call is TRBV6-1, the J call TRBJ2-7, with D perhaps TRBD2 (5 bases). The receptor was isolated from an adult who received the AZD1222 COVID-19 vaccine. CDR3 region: CASSDPGFTSYEQYF. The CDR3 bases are TGTGCCAGCAGTGACCCGGGGTTTACCTCCTACGAGCAGTACTTC.